This entry lists 17 T cell receptor beta chains sequenced from one sample in a study of blood T cells in healthy people across ages. Through a sample-barcoded 5' primer and a J-beta primer mix, a second PCR was run for about 6 to 11 cycles. In TCRdb, the 5' RACE reads were re-called with MiXCR into one record per CDR3 protein. In the table there are about 780,000 distinct CDR3 sequences, about half of which are singletons. Sequences were obtained from blood. The source of these receptors is a man older than 75 in good health.

About this clonotype: One base away lies a much larger clone, so this may be a sequencing read error. The genes are TRBV10-3 and TRBJ2-5, with 7 positions matching TRBD2. The CDR3 extends over 12 amino acids. Germline CDR1 is ENHRY and CDR2 is SYGVKD. The J segment lost 1 base and the V segment lost 8 bases, leaving 1 base of the junction unmatched. CDR3 protein: CAIASGQETQYF. The CDR3 DNA is TGTGCCATCGCTAGCGGCCAAGAGACCCAGTACTTC.

The rearrangement uses TRBV11-3 and TRBJ2-6; D ambiguous. V was trimmed by 8 bases and J by 0 bases, leaving 17 bases between them. The length of the CDR3 is 17 residues. CDR1 is SGHNT, CDR2 YENEEA, per germline. CDR3 amino acids: CASGPPMWTSGANVLTF. DNA for the CDR3: TGTGCCAGCGGCCCCCCTATGTGGACCTCTGGGGCCAACGTCCTGACTTTC.

The chain couples TRBV5-1 to TRBJ2-5; D might be TRBD2 (7 bases). The V end lost 4 bases, the J end lost 11 bases, and 21 bases lay between the germline ends. Looked up from germline, CDR1 is SGHRS and CDR2 is YFSETQ. This CDR3 is 14 amino acids long. As DNA, the CDR3 is TGCGCCAGCAGCCGTAGGGGAGGGGACAATGAGCAGTACTTC. Its translation: CASSRRGGDNEQYF.

The chain carries TRBV21-1 and TRBJ2-7; the D call in the table, TRBD2, was not verified against the DNA. TRBV21-1 is an annotated pseudogene. The CDR3 covers 22 residues. The CDR3 sequence is CASSNGTSDEAPSNYTLYEQYF. The CDR3 nucleotides read TGTGCCAGCAGCAACGGGACTAGCGACGAAGCCCCATCAAACTATACCCTCTACGAGCAGTACTTC.

A word on this clonotype: One end of the junction fails to match germline, which may point to a read error. The chain has TRBV28 and TRBJ2-1, with D hard to call. From germline, CDR1 is MDHEN and CDR2 SYDVKM. This CDR3 comprises 15 residues. The CDR3 sequence is CASRPTAVSNNEQFF. CDR3 coding DNA: TGTGCCAGCAGACCTACCGCCGTCTCCAACAATGAGCAGTTCTTC.

This clonotype has just a few counts. V is TRBV28 and J is TRBJ2-1; 8 positions agree with TRBD2. Germline trimming cut 5 bases from V and 9 bases from J; bases unmatched to any gene: 18. This CDR3 spans 17 amino acids. In germline, CDR1 is MDHEN, CDR2 SYDVKM. The CDR3 sequence is CASSRIRGGTRWGEQFF. CDR3 DNA: TGTGCCAGCAGTCGTATACGGGGGGGGACTAGATGGGGTGAGCAGTTCTTC.

The chain carries TRBV6-2 or TRBV6-3 and TRBJ2-3; a possible D gene is TRBD1 (6 bases). In germline, CDR1 is MNHEY, CDR2 SVGEGT. The CDR3 has 16 amino acids. Trimming removed 4 bases at V and 0 bases at J, with 14 bases between. The CDR3 reads CASSSLDSSSTDTQYF. The CDR3 nucleotides are TGTGCCAGCAGTTCCTTGGACAGTTCTAGCACAGATACGCAGTATTTT.

The V gene is TRBV30, the J gene TRBJ1-2; D is ambiguous. Germline CDR1 is GTSNPN and CDR2 is SVGIG (reference sequence). Trimming left V 7 bases short and J 1 base short, with 10 bases between. The CDR3 spans 12 residues. CDR3 DNA sequence: TGTGCCTATCACGGAGTTAACTATGGCTACACCTTC. Translated: CAYHGVNYGYTF.

V and J are TRBV20-1 and TRBJ2-1; a weak D match, TRBD2 (6 bases). Looked up from germline, CDR1 is DFQATT and CDR2 is SNEGSKA (reference sequence). The CDR3 is 15 amino acids. The V end was cut by 0 bases, the J end by 5 bases, with 14 bases between. In DNA, the CDR3 is TGCAGTGCTAGAGATTTTCGGGAGTTCCACAATGAGCAGTTCTTC. Its protein product is CSARDFREFHNEQFF.

J is TRBJ2-4 and V is TRBV4-3, with a tentative D call TRBD1 (5 bases). The J call may be in error: the DNA end matches TRBJ2-5 better. Per germline, CDR1 LGHNA and CDR2 YSLEER. This CDR3 is 15 amino acids long. The CDR3 DNA reads as TGCGCCAGCAGCCAAGACAGGGAAAACCAAGAGACCCAGTACTTC. Amino acid sequence: CASSQDRENQETQYF.

The rearrangement uses TRBV7-9 and TRBJ1-1; TRBD1 agrees at 9 bases. Germline loops: CDR1 SEHNR, CDR2 FQNEAQ (reference sequence). This CDR3 is 16 amino acids long. V lost 5 bases and J lost 1; bases outside the gene matches: 8. The CDR3: CASSPLRQGGNTEAFF. In nucleotides, the CDR3 is TGTGCCAGCAGCCCACTAAGACAGGGGGGGAACACTGAAGCTTTCTTT.

The table lists this clonotype with a few counts. Possible read error: a much larger clone is one base away. The chain is built from TRBV12-3 or TRBV12-4 and TRBJ1-6; no reliable D call. CDR3 length: 14 amino acids. The CDR3, as DNA: TGTGCCAGCAGTTTAGTCGGACTCAGGTCACCCCCCCACTTT. Translation: CASSLVGLRSPPHF.

J is TRBJ2-7 and V is TRBV29-1; D is possibly TRBD1 or TRBD2 (5 bases each). The CDR3 totals 14 residues. Trimming took 4 bases from V and 5 from J, leaving 18 bases between them. In germline, CDR1 is SQVTM, CDR2 ANQGSEA. This CDR3 is CSVGLTAGSHEQYF. The CDR3 nucleotides are TGCAGCGTTGGACTAACCGCAGGGTCCCACGAGCAGTACTTC.

The chain combines TRBV7-8 with TRBJ2-2; D is perhaps TRBD2 (5 bases). This CDR3 has 15 amino acids. V was shortened by 5 bases and J by 2 bases, with 12 bases between the two germline ends. Germline values: CDR1 SGHVS, CDR2 FQNEAQ. CDR3 in amino acids: CASSPSSANTGELFF. The CDR3 DNA is TGTGCCAGCAGCCCGAGTAGCGCAAACACCGGGGAGCTGTTTTTT.

The gene calls are TRBV20-1 and TRBJ2-6; D possibly corresponds to TRBD2 (6 bases). V lost 1 base and J lost 0, with 16 bases in between. From germline, CDR1 is DFQATT and CDR2 SNEGSKA (reference sequence). This CDR3 spans 18 amino acids. Written as DNA, the CDR3 is TGCAGTGCTAGAGCGGGGGACTGGCTAAGCTCTGGGGCCAACGTCCTGACTTTC. Translated: CSARAGDWLSSGANVLTF.

In its sample, this clonotype was seen a few times. The chain links TRBV20-1 to TRBJ2-4; D perhaps matches TRBD1 (5 bases). The DNA end favors TRBJ2-7, so the J call may be wrong. This CDR3 has 13 amino acids. Germline V gives CDR1 DFQATT, CDR2 SNEGSKA (reference sequence). The CDR3 region is CSAKGPLDHEQYF. CDR3 sequence (DNA): TGCAGTGCTAAGGGGCCCCTGGACCACGAGCAGTACTTC.

V gene TRBV10-3 combines with J gene TRBJ2-2; 8 bases agree with TRBD2. CDR3 length: 15 amino acids. CDR1 ENHRY and CDR2 SYGVKD come from the germline V gene. V shed 6 bases, J shed 4 bases, and the junction held 7 bases outside the gene matches. Here the CDR3 DNA reads TGTGCCATCAGGCCGGGACTAGAGCCCACCGGGGAGCTGTTTTTT. Translated, it gives CAIRPGLEPTGELFF.